This passage covers 22 T cell receptor beta chains from one sample sequenced in a study of molecular identifiers for immune sequencing clone quantification. One entry per CDR3 protein results from TCRdb running MiXCR on the PCR reads. The table shows about 640,000 distinct CDR3 sequences, with just under 20% occurring only once. Sequenced material: naive CD8+ T cells from blood, with Jurkat cell RNA spiked in. Regarding subset: FACS-sorted CD8+CD4-CCR7+CD45RA+ naive T cells. These receptors were collected from a human donor in good health. Some libraries in this study had Jurkat cell RNA spiked in.

This clonotype was seen many times. The chain links TRBV6-2 or TRBV6-3 to TRBJ2-1; D could derive from TRBD1 or TRBD2 (5 bases each). Germline loops: CDR1 MNHEY, CDR2 SVGEGT. Between the trimmed V and J ends, which lost 6 bases and 9 bases, there was a span of 9 bases. CDR3 size: 11 residues. CDR3 residues: CASSPGTEQFF. The CDR3, as DNA: TGTGCCAGCAGCCCGGGGACTGAGCAGTTCTTC.

The chain has TRBV7-9 and TRBJ1-2; D remains unclear. V was clipped by 1 base and J by 3 bases, with 12 bases between them. Germline-derived CDR1 and CDR2 are SEHNR and FQNEAQ (reference sequence). This CDR3 comprises 15 residues. This CDR3 is CASSLGSGTHYGYTF. The CDR3, as DNA: TGTGCCAGCAGCTTAGGATCGGGCACTCACTATGGCTACACCTTC.

There are many counts of this clonotype. The rearrangement uses TRBV20-1 and TRBJ2-7, with D tentatively TRBD1 (6 bases). CDR1 and CDR2 (germline): DFQATT, SNEGSKA (reference sequence). V was clipped by 6 bases and J by 5 bases, with 17 bases between them. There are 13 residues in the CDR3. Here the CDR3 DNA reads TGCAGTGCCCGAGTCAGGGGTTTTCACGAGCAGTACTTC. Translated: CSARVRGFHEQYF.

There are many counts of this clonotype. The V and J genes are TRBV7-9 and TRBJ1-1; tentatively, D is TRBD1 (6 bases). Germline CDR1 is SEHNR and CDR2 is FQNEAQ (reference sequence). With 1 base removed from V and 3 bases from J, the gap between germline ends came to 12 bases. CDR3 length: 15 residues. The CDR3 region is CASSLEQGPHTEAFF. For the CDR3, the DNA is TGTGCCAGCAGCTTAGAACAGGGACCTCACACTGAAGCTTTCTTT. The complete variable domain, with remaining parts taken from reference TRBV7-9 and TRBJ1-1, reads DTGVSQNPRHKITKRGQNVTFRCDPISEHNRLYWYRQTLGQGPEFLTYFQNEAQLEKSRLLSDRFSAERPKGSFSTLEIQRTEQGDSAMYLCASSLEQGPHTEAFFGQGTRLTVV.

This clonotype has ten or more counts. This chain joins TRBV20-1 and TRBJ2-3; a weak D match, TRBD2 (5 bases). The germline CDR1 and CDR2 sequences are DFQATT and SNEGSKA (reference sequence). Trimming cost V 5 bases and J 0 bases, with 18 bases left between them. The CDR3 is 16 residues long. CDR3 DNA: TGCAGTGCTCTTCCCTCTCTGGGCGGGAGCACAGATACGCAGTATTTT. Protein: CSALPSLGGSTDTQYF.

This clonotype was seen only a few times. This sequence joins TRBV4-3 and TRBJ2-6, with 10 bases that match TRBD1. Per the germline V gene, CDR1 is LGHNA and CDR2 is YSLEER. The CDR3 runs 16 residues. The ends lost 0 bases at V and 7 bases at J; junction bases unmatched: 3. The CDR3 loop is CASSQDRTGGANVLTF. The CDR3 DNA follows: TGCGCCAGCAGCCAAGATCGGACAGGGGGAGCCAACGTCCTGACTTTC.

This clonotype has just a few counts. The rearrangement uses TRBV28 and TRBJ1-5; D is ambiguous. CDR1 MDHEN and CDR2 SYDVKM come from the germline V gene. Between the trimmed V and J ends, which lost 4 bases and 4 bases, there was a span of 11 bases. This CDR3 is built from 14 residues. The CDR3 is CASSSMGINQPQHF. The CDR3 DNA reads TGTGCCAGCAGTTCGATGGGGATTAATCAGCCCCAGCATTTT.

This clonotype was seen ten or more times. The rearrangement links TRBV6-5 to TRBJ2-7, with 12 bases fitting TRBD2. The CDR3 consists of 15 residues. Germline V lookup: CDR1 MNHEY, CDR2 SVGAGI. With 6 bases clipped from V and 6 bases from J, the junction kept 9 bases outside the gene matches. In DNA, the CDR3 is TGTGCCAGCAGCACGACTAGCGGGAGACTGGCCGAGCAGTACTTC. Translated: CASSTTSGRLAEQYF.

Ten or more counts support this clonotype. J is TRBJ1-1 and V is TRBV10-3; D ambiguous. Germline V gives CDR1 ENHRY, CDR2 SYGVKD. Trimming left V 3 bases short and J 1 base short, with 9 bases between. The CDR3 runs to 14 residues. The CDR3 bases are TGTGCCATCAGTGAAAACAGAGCGAACACTGAAGCTTTCTTT. It translates to CAISENRANTEAFF.

This clonotype was detected only a few times. V is TRBV5-5 and J is TRBJ2-5; D not resolved. The CDR3 spans 15 residues. Trimming removed 0 bases at V and 7 bases at J, with 16 bases between. The germline gives CDR1 SGHKS, CDR2 YYEKEE (reference sequence). CDR3 nucleotides: TGTGCCAGCAGCTTGGCCGTCCGGGCTTTGGGGACCCAGTACTTC. This encodes CASSLAVRALGTQYF.

This clonotype was detected many times. The chain has TRBV14 and TRBJ2-2, with 7 bases identical to TRBD1. The CDR3 consists of 17 residues. J gave up 3 bases and V 0 bases, and 7 bases lay outside the gene matches. Per germline, CDR1 SGHDN and CDR2 FVKESK. In nucleotides, the CDR3 is TGTGCCAGCAGCCAAGAAGAGACAGGGATCGACACCGGGGAGCTGTTTTTT. This encodes CASSQEETGIDTGELFF.

The chain joins TRBV27 to TRBJ2-1, with TRBD2 matching over 9 bases. Germline lookup yields CDR1 MNHEY and CDR2 SMNVEV (reference sequence). V lost 5 bases to trimming and J lost 3 bases; unmatched junction nucleotides: 5. This CDR3 comprises 15 residues. CDR3 in DNA: TGTGCCAGCAGTCAACCTAGCGGGGTCTACAATGAGCAGTTCTTC. It is translated as CASSQPSGVYNEQFF.

The V call is TRBV20-1, the J call TRBJ2-1; TRBD2 matches 8 bases. This CDR3 has 15 residues. J was trimmed by 3 bases and V by 3 bases; bases with no gene match: 7. In germline, CDR1 is DFQATT, CDR2 SNEGSKA (reference sequence). CDR3 in DNA: TGCAGTGCTAGTATAGGCCTAGCGGGCTACAATGAGCAGTTCTTC. Translation gives CSASIGLAGYNEQFF.

This clonotype was counted only a few times. The chain combines TRBV6-2 or TRBV6-3 with TRBJ2-2; no clear D. The CDR3 totals 13 residues. Germline values: CDR1 MNHEY, CDR2 SVGEGT. The ends were cut back, 2 bases at V and 3 bases at J, with 4 bases in the middle. CDR3 nucleotide sequence: TGTGCCAGCAGTTACCCACACACCGGGGAGCTGTTTTTT. It translates to CASSYPHTGELFF.

This clonotype was picked up many times. The chain combines TRBV10-2 with TRBJ1-1; TRBD1 is a possible D gene (6 bases). The CDR3 covers 13 residues. V lost 10 bases and J 0 bases, leaving 12 bases between the germline ends. Germline CDR1 is WSHSY and CDR2 is SAAADI. The CDR3 reads CATLDRMNTEAFF. In DNA, the CDR3 is TGCGCCACCCTGGACAGAATGAACACTGAAGCTTTCTTT.

At least ten counts were recorded for this clonotype. The V and J genes are TRBV29-1 and TRBJ1-3, with 9 bases fitting TRBD1. The trim removed 5 bases at V and 2 bases at J, leaving 4 bases unmatched. This CDR3 is 14 amino acids long. Germline-derived CDR1 and CDR2 are SQVTM and ANQGSEA. CDR3 amino acids: CSVTGTGPGNTIYF. The CDR3 bases are TGCAGCGTTACCGGGACAGGGCCTGGAAACACCATATATTTT.

The V and J genes are TRBV11-2 and TRBJ2-5, with D uncertain. CDR3 length: 14 amino acids. Trimming pared 4 bases from V and 4 bases from J, leaving 13 bases between. Looked up from germline, CDR1 is SGHAT and CDR2 is FQNNGV. CDR3 DNA sequence: TGTGCCAGCAGCTCTAGGATTCCGTCAGAGACCCAGTACTTC. Amino acids: CASSSRIPSETQYF.

With regard to this clonotype: A much larger clone differs from this one at a single base, so this may be a read error. The gene calls are TRBV28 and TRBJ2-1; possibly TRBD1 or TRBD2 for D (5 bases each). The CDR3 spans 17 residues. Germline assignment: CDR1 MDHEN and CDR2 SYDVKM. V dropped 2 bases and J dropped 0 bases, with 14 bases sitting between them. The CDR3 reads CASSLTGALSSYNEQFF. CDR3 coding DNA: TGTGCCAGCAGTTTAACCGGGGCTTTGAGCTCCTACAATGAGCAGTTCTTC.

This rearrangement joins TRBV27 to TRBJ1-4; 8 bases match TRBD1. The ends lost 6 bases at V and 3 bases at J; junction bases unmatched: 18. The CDR3 is 19 amino acids. The germline V gene encodes CDR1 MNHEY and CDR2 SMNVEV (reference sequence). The CDR3 region is CASRPGQGLGGGSNEKLFF. CDR3 DNA: TGTGCCAGCAGACCTGGACAGGGTTTGGGGGGGGGCTCTAATGAAAAACTGTTTTTT.

V gene TRBV29-1 combines with J gene TRBJ2-2, with a possible D match to TRBD1 (7 bases). The germline V and J ends were trimmed by 7 bases and 8 bases, with 14 bases remaining between them. The CDR3 has 12 residues. Germline loops: CDR1 SQVTM, CDR2 ANQGSEA. CDR3 nucleotides: TGCAGCGCTGTGGAGGGGGCTGGGGAGCTGTTTTTT. Encoded protein: CSAVEGAGELFF.

This clonotype has at least ten counts. The chain joins TRBV28 to TRBJ2-3, with a possible D match to TRBD1 (6 bases). This CDR3 spans 15 amino acids. Trimming cost V 9 bases and J 2 bases, with 18 bases left between them. Germline values: CDR1 MDHEN, CDR2 SYDVKM. CDR3 amino acids: CARPHRDTNTDTQYF. DNA of the CDR3: TGTGCCAGACCCCACCGGGACACGAACACAGATACGCAGTATTTT. The full variable domain, completed using reference TRBV28 and TRBJ2-3, is DVKVTQSSRYLVKRTGEKVFLECVQDMDHENMFWYRQDPGLGLRLIYFSYDVKMKEKGDIPEGYSVSREKKERFSLILESASTNQTSMYLCARPHRDTNTDTQYFGPGTRLTVL.

The chain employs TRBV28 and TRBJ1-6; D is perhaps TRBD1 (5 bases). In germline, CDR1 is MDHEN, CDR2 SYDVKM. This CDR3 is 15 amino acids long. With 3 bases removed from V and 6 bases from J, the gap between germline ends came to 12 bases. CDR3 region: CASSFSGPANSPLHF. The CDR3 bases are TGTGCCAGCAGTTTTTCGGGACCGGCTAATTCACCCCTCCACTTT.